The 4 T cell receptor beta chains below all came from one sample that was sequenced in a study of blood T cell repertoires in COVID-19. Profiled with immunoSEQ multiplex PCR; TCRdb holds only in-frame clones, not every one. This sample has 180,000 or so clones; approximately 85% occur once, and the top ten carry roughly 9.2%. The sequenced sample was peripheral blood. Every receptor here comes from a woman of 80 years or more with acute or convalescent COVID-19.

The gene calls are TRBV2 and TRBJ2-3; 12 bases fit TRBD2. J was trimmed by 4 bases and V by 5 bases; bases with no gene match: 13. The CDR3 is made up of 18 amino acids. Germline V gene lookup returns CDR1 SNHLY and CDR2 FYNNEI. This chain's CDR3 is CASSPTSGGGRGPDTQYF. The CDR3 nucleotides are TGTGCCAGCAGTCCGACTAGCGGGGGAGGAAGGGGCCCAGATACGCAGTATTTT. Full variable domain (outside the CDR3, taken from reference TRBV2 and TRBJ2-3): EPEVTQTPSHQVTQMGQEVILRCVPISNHLYFYWYRQILGQKVEFLVSFYNNEISEKSEIFDDQFSVERPDGSNFTLKIRSTKLEDSAMYFCASSPTSGGGRGPDTQYFGPGTRLTVL.

The rearrangement links TRBV7-9 to TRBJ2-3, with D perhaps matching TRBD2 (5 bases). V was trimmed by 5 bases and J by 1 base, leaving 16 bases between them. This CDR3 region has 16 residues. Germline CDR1 SEHNR, CDR2 FQNEAQ (reference sequence). The CDR3 protein is CASSPQRPGGTDTQYF. In DNA form, the CDR3 reads TGTGCCAGCAGCCCCCAGCGACCCGGGGGCACAGATACGCAGTATTTT.

The rearrangement links TRBV24-1 to TRBJ2-2; the D gene is possibly TRBD2 (6 bases). CDR3 length: 13 residues. Germline-derived CDR1 and CDR2 are KGHDR and SFDVKD. With 12 bases removed from V and 4 bases from J, the gap between germline ends came to 14 bases. This CDR3 reads CASQGGITGELFF. CDR3 in DNA: TGTGCCTCTCAGGGAGGTATCACCGGGGAGCTGTTTTTT.

The V and J genes are TRBV29-1 and TRBJ2-1; D is possibly TRBD2 (5 bases). The CDR3 consists of 15 residues. The V and J ends lost 6 bases and 6 bases respectively, with 21 bases between them. CDR1 and CDR2 (germline): SQVTM, ANQGSEA. CDR3 DNA sequence: TGCAGCGTCACAACTAGAGGCTCGATACGCAATGAGCAGTTCTTC. It is translated as CSVTTRGSIRNEQFF.